This TCR beta chain was sequenced in a study of T cell responses to AZD1222 COVID-19 vaccine. Study findings and constraints: Only 5 or 6 AZD1222 recipients were seropositive at baseline.

The table lists this clone with a count of one. The antigen is undetermined. Germline V gives CDR1 MGHDK, CDR2 SYGVNS. CDR3 size: 11 residues. The ends were cut back, 8 bases at V and 9 bases at J, with 11 bases in the middle. The protocol was immunoSEQ multiplex PCR, while the TCRdb copy is restricted to in-frame clones and leaves out a portion. Of 150,000 to 200,000 clones in the sample, 75% to 90% are singletons; the top ten hold around 5.8%. The sequenced sample was peripheral blood, obtained on day 0 of AZD1222 vaccination. The sequence came from an adult in good health. The chain has TRBV25-1 and TRBJ1-5, with no clear D. The CDR3 sequence: CASGYEAPQHF. CDR3 nucleotide sequence: TGTGCCAGCGGATACGAGGCGCCCCAGCATTTT.